Presented here are 31 T cell receptor beta chains from one specimen sequenced in a study of blood T cell repertoires in COVID-19. Generated by immunoSEQ multiplex PCR, the TCRdb table keeps only in-frame clones and is missing some. The data show about 200,000 clones, 65% to 90% seen once. The sample comprised PBMCs or T cells enriched from blood (not recorded which). Receptors were obtained from a woman aged 40 to 50 with acute COVID-19.

The chain uses TRBV19 and TRBJ1-1; no clear D gene. The ends were cut back, 3 bases at V and 1 base at J, with 9 bases in the middle. The CDR3 length is 14 residues. CDR1 is LNHDA and CDR2 is SQIVND in the germline V gene (reference sequence). The CDR3 loop is CASSIGLANTEAFF. CDR3 bases: TGTGCCAGTAGTATCGGACTAGCGAACACTGAAGCTTTCTTT.

The rearrangement links TRBV27 to TRBJ2-1; D gene unclear. V dropped 3 bases and J dropped 3 bases, with 12 bases sitting between them. The CDR3 sequence is 15 residues long. Germline values: CDR1 MNHEY, CDR2 SMNVEV (reference sequence). The CDR3 region is CASSFSYSFYNEQFF. The CDR3 nucleotides are TGTGCCAGCAGTTTTTCTTACTCCTTCTACAATGAGCAGTTCTTC.

This chain uses TRBV10-3 with TRBJ2-5, with 9 bases aligning to TRBD2. The germline CDR1 and CDR2 sequences are ENHRY and SYGVKD. This CDR3 region has 15 residues. The CDR3 sequence is CAAGGGRAPQETQYF. DNA for the CDR3: TGTGCTGCGGGGGGCGGGAGGGCCCCACAAGAGACCCAGTACTTC.

This clone was seen a few times. The chain uses TRBV5-1 and TRBJ2-2; perhaps TRBD2 as D (5 bases). This CDR3 has 16 residues. V lost 3 bases, J lost 1 base, and 13 bases lay in between. Germline values: CDR1 SGHRS, CDR2 YFSETQ. The CDR3 sequence is CASSSLAVVNTGELFF. The CDR3 DNA sequence: TGCGCCAGCAGCTCTCTAGCAGTGGTGAACACCGGGGAGCTGTTTTTT.

The gene calls are TRBV5-8 and TRBJ2-1; 14 positions match TRBD2. CDR1 and CDR2 (germline): SGHTS, YDEGEE. The V segment lost 2 bases and the J segment 6 bases; nucleotides outside the gene matches: 1. The length of the CDR3 is 15 residues. CDR3 coding DNA: TGTGCCAGCAGCTTAGGGACTAGCGGGAGCAATGAGCAGTTCTTC. Encoded protein: CASSLGTSGSNEQFF.

The chain combines TRBV28 with TRBJ2-7, with D possibly being TRBD2 (5 bases). The germline V gene has CDR1 MDHEN and CDR2 SYDVKM. V was shortened by 5 bases and J by 3 bases, with 17 bases between the two germline ends. The CDR3 consists of 15 residues. The CDR3 nucleotides read TGTGCCAGCAGTGATGCGGGCAGGCACGACTACGAGCAGTACTTC. Its protein is CASSDAGRHDYEQYF. Full variable domain (remainder filled in from reference TRBV28 and TRBJ2-7): DVKVTQSSRYLVKRTGEKVFLECVQDMDHENMFWYRQDPGLGLRLIYFSYDVKMKEKGDIPEGYSVSREKKERFSLILESASTNQTSMYLCASSDAGRHDYEQYFGPGTRLTVT.

The chain is built from TRBV7-9 and TRBJ2-1; D possibly corresponds to TRBD2 (6 bases). This CDR3 is built from 14 residues. V shed 3 bases and J shed 7 bases, with 13 bases lying between them. Germline V gene data show CDR1 as SEHNR and CDR2 as FQNEAQ (reference sequence). The CDR3 reads CASSFNGAGNEQFF. DNA for the CDR3: TGTGCCAGCAGCTTTAATGGGGCGGGGAATGAGCAGTTCTTC.

This chain uses TRBV18 with TRBJ2-7, with D possibly TRBD1 on 6 matching bases. With 3 bases removed from V and 3 bases from J, the gap between germline ends came to 12 bases. This CDR3 spans 14 amino acids. From germline, CDR1 is KGHSH and CDR2 LQKENI. CDR3 nucleotide sequence: TGTGCCAGCTCACCTTTAGGCAGGGGCTACGAGCAGTACTTC. It encodes CASSPLGRGYEQYF.

This chain connects TRBV5-1 to TRBJ2-1; maybe TRBD2 (6 bases). V was pared by 3 bases and J by 3 bases, with 16 bases between. Germline V CDR1 and CDR2: SGHRS, YFSETQ. The CDR3 has 16 residues. CDR3 amino acids: CASSSYRLADYNEQFF. The DNA for the CDR3 is TGCGCCAGCAGCTCCTATCGGTTAGCGGACTACAATGAGCAGTTCTTC. The whole variable domain, remainder taken from reference TRBV5-1 and TRBJ2-1, is KAGVTQTPRYLIKTRGQQVTLSCSPISGHRSVSWYQQTPGQGLQFLFEYFSETQRNKGNFPGRFSGRQFSNSRSEMNVSTLELGDSALYLCASSSYRLADYNEQFFGPGTRLTVL.

V usage is TRBV7-3 and J usage is TRBJ2-3; a possible D gene is TRBD2 (5 bases). This CDR3 region has 16 residues. Germline loops: CDR1 SGHTA, CDR2 FQGTGA. Trimming cost V 1 base and J 4 bases, with 15 bases left between them. The CDR3 reads CASSLNPSLDADTQYF. DNA for the CDR3: TGTGCCAGCAGCTTAAACCCTAGCTTAGACGCAGATACGCAGTATTTT.

V usage is TRBV4-1 and J usage is TRBJ2-4, with D maybe TRBD2 (5 bases). The germline V gene has CDR1 MGHRA and CDR2 YSYEKL. CDR3 size: 15 residues. Trimming shortened V by 4 bases and J by 7 bases, and 17 bases separated the two germline ends. The CDR3 region is CASSREEGRSNIQYF. CDR3 nucleotides: TGCGCCAGCAGCCGGGAAGAGGGTCGATCGAACATTCAGTACTTC.

The chain carries TRBV19 and TRBJ2-1; a possible D gene is TRBD2 (6 bases). The CDR3 has 17 amino acids. Trimming stripped 2 bases from V and 1 base from J, with 15 bases between. Germline values: CDR1 LNHDA, CDR2 SQIVND (reference sequence). CDR3 DNA sequence: TGTGCCAGTAGTATACAAGGAGGGGCGGTATCCTACAATGAGCAGTTCTTC. This sequence encodes CASSIQGGAVSYNEQFF.

V gene TRBV10-1 combines with J gene TRBJ2-1; TRBD2 matches 11 bases. The CDR3 consists of 17 residues. The germline V gene has CDR1 WNHNN and CDR2 SYGVQD (reference sequence). V was pared by 5 bases and J by 7 bases, with 13 bases of the junction left unmatched. The CDR3 nucleotides read TGCGCCAGCAGTACCCGTCCAACTAGCGGGAGTCTGAATGAGCAGTTCTTC. Its translation: CASSTRPTSGSLNEQFF.

The V and J genes are TRBV13 and TRBJ1-2; D may be TRBD1 (5 bases). CDR1 is PRHDT and CDR2 is FYEKMQ in the germline V gene (reference sequence). V lost 5 bases and J lost 5, with 15 bases in between. CDR3 length: 14 amino acids. Written as DNA, the CDR3 is TGTGCCAGCAGCCACCCCGACAGCCTGTATGGCTACACCTTC. The encoded protein is CASSHPDSLYGYTF. The full variable domain, in which reference TRBV13 and TRBJ1-2 provide the parts outside the CDR3, is AAGVIQSPRHLIKEKRETATLKCYPIPRHDTVYWYQQGPGQDPQFLISFYEKMQSDKGSIPDRFSAQQFSDYHSELNMSSLELGDSALYFCASSHPDSLYGYTFGSGTRLTVV.

This chain uses TRBV7-8 with TRBJ1-3; D is undetermined. Trimming removed 2 bases at V and 4 bases at J, with 12 bases between. Germline CDR1 SGHVS, CDR2 FQNEAQ. The CDR3 is 15 amino acids. The CDR3 coding sequence is TGTGCCAGCAGCTTATGGAGGGATTTAGGAAACACCATATATTTT. Its translation is CASSLWRDLGNTIYF.

CDR3 amino acids: CASSQRLAGSRVGNEQFF. CDR3 in DNA: TGCGCCAGCAGCCAACGCTTAGCGGGAAGTCGGGTGGGCAATGAGCAGTTCTTC. The chain has TRBV4-1 and TRBJ2-1; 8 nucleotides agree with TRBD2. Germline-derived CDR1 and CDR2 are MGHRA and YSYEKL. J was trimmed by 6 bases and V by 2 bases; bases with no gene match: 15. This CDR3 has 18 amino acids.

V gene TRBV19 combines with J gene TRBJ1-2; D is uncertain. Germline V gene sequence: CDR1 LNHDA, CDR2 SQIVND (reference sequence). The CDR3 totals 11 residues. The V and J ends lost 4 bases and 4 bases respectively, with 4 bases between them. The chain's CDR3 is CASSTGYGYTF. DNA of the CDR3: TGTGCCAGTAGTACCGGCTATGGCTACACCTTC.

V and J are TRBV24-1 and TRBJ2-1; 7 nucleotides agree with TRBD2. This CDR3 spans 17 amino acids. Looked up from germline, CDR1 is KGHDR and CDR2 is SFDVKD. J lost 9 bases, V lost 4 bases, and 17 bases had no gene match. The CDR3 loop is CATSDDLFAGDVSEQFF. The CDR3 DNA sequence: TGTGCCACCAGTGACGATTTATTTGCGGGAGACGTGAGTGAGCAGTTCTTC.

This clone is a singleton in its sample. This chain uses TRBV29-1 with TRBJ2-5; 7 nucleotides match TRBD2. Germline CDR1 and CDR2: SQVTM and ANQGSEA. This CDR3 region has 12 residues. The V gene end was trimmed by 4 bases and the J gene end by 5 bases; junction bases not matched to a gene: 4. CDR3 sequence: CSVVSGLETQYF. CDR3 in DNA: TGCAGCGTTGTTAGCGGGTTGGAGACCCAGTACTTC.

The V call is TRBV25-1, the J call TRBJ1-1; TRBD1 matches 12 bases. The CDR3 is 15 amino acids. The germline gives CDR1 MGHDK, CDR2 SYGVNS. V shed 4 bases, J shed 11 bases, and the junction held 11 bases outside the gene matches. The CDR3 loop reads CASSALGTGGRMAFF. The CDR3 nucleotides are TGTGCCAGCAGTGCCTTAGGGACAGGGGGCCGAATGGCTTTCTTT.

The V and J genes are TRBV13 and TRBJ2-3; 13 nucleotides line up with TRBD2. Germline V gene sequence: CDR1 PRHDT, CDR2 FYEKMQ (reference sequence). The CDR3 spans 15 residues. J was trimmed by 4 bases and V by 2 bases; bases with no gene match: 0. The chain's CDR3 is CASSLTSGRADTQYF. The DNA of the CDR3 is TGTGCCAGCAGCTTAACTAGCGGGAGGGCAGATACGCAGTATTTT.

V usage is TRBV28 and J usage is TRBJ1-1, with D possibly being TRBD1 (5 bases). This CDR3 comprises 13 residues. The germline V gene has CDR1 MDHEN and CDR2 SYDVKM. The ends were cut back, 8 bases at V and 7 bases at J, with 17 bases in the middle. In nucleotides, the CDR3 is TGTGCCAGCTTCACCAGGCGGGGGGGTGAAGCTTTCTTT. It codes for CASFTRRGGEAFF.

This clone was found once. The CDR3 DNA is TGTGCCAGTAGTATACCCGGGACTAGCGGGAGTCCACAAGAGACCCAGTACTTC. This translates into CASSIPGTSGSPQETQYF. The chain uses TRBV19 and TRBJ2-5; 14 bases agree with TRBD2. The V and J ends lost 2 bases and 2 bases, in that order; junction bases with no gene match: 7. The CDR3 sequence is 18 residues long. The V gene's germline CDR1 is LNHDA and CDR2 SQIVND (reference sequence).

The chain carries TRBV29-1 and TRBJ1-2, with D possibly being TRBD1 (6 bases). Trimming took off 7 bases at V and 2 bases at J, with 11 bases between the two ends. This CDR3 region has 12 residues. The germline CDR1 and CDR2 sequences are SQVTM and ANQGSEA. CDR3: CSGGQSNYGYTF. CDR3 in DNA: TGCAGCGGTGGACAGTCCAACTATGGCTACACCTTC.

V is TRBV4-1 and J is TRBJ2-7; 15 bases fit TRBD2. V lost 3 bases to trimming and J lost 3 bases; unmatched junction nucleotides: 6. Germline CDR1 MGHRA, CDR2 YSYEKL. The CDR3 is 17 amino acids. The CDR3 region has the DNA TGCGCCAGCAGCCATCCACCGGGACTAGCGGGAGGCTACGAGCAGTACTTC. Translation gives CASSHPPGLAGGYEQYF.

There are a few counts of this clone. The J gene is TRBJ2-2, the V gene TRBV11-3; the D is unclear. Per germline, CDR1 SGHNT and CDR2 YENEEA. V lost 1 base to trimming and J lost 2 bases, with 2 bases between them. This CDR3 comprises 13 residues. The CDR3 here is CASSLVNTGELFF. Written as DNA, the CDR3 is TGTGCCAGCAGCTTAGTAAACACCGGGGAGCTGTTTTTT.

The chain is built from TRBV27 and TRBJ2-5, with 7 bases identical to TRBD2. The J segment lost 1 base and the V segment lost 1 base, leaving 3 bases of the junction unmatched. The CDR3 is 15 residues long. The V gene's germline CDR1 is MNHEY and CDR2 SMNVEV (reference sequence). In nucleotides, the CDR3 is TGTGCCAGCAGTTTATTAGCGGGCCCCCAAGAGACCCAGTACTTC. Its protein product is CASSLLAGPQETQYF.

CDR3 bases: TGTGCCAGCAGTCCCCCCGGGACTATAACTTACGAGCAGTACTTC. Translating gives CASSPPGTITYEQYF. V gene TRBV6-2 or TRBV6-3 combines with J gene TRBJ2-7; 7 bases align to TRBD2. CDR3 length equals 15 residues. V dropped 5 bases and J dropped 4; count of bases not matched to a gene: 11. Germline V gene lookup returns CDR1 MNHEY and CDR2 SVGEGT.

This clone was recorded once. This chain connects TRBV9 to TRBJ2-6, with TRBD2 matching over 7 bases. The CDR3 is 16 amino acids. In germline, CDR1 is SGDLS, CDR2 YYNGEE. The V gene end was trimmed by 3 bases and the J gene end by 0 bases; junction bases not matched to a gene: 3. The CDR3 DNA reads TGTGCCAGCAGCGGGGAGGGATACTCTGGGGCCAACGTCCTGACTTTC. Translating it yields CASSGEGYSGANVLTF.

The chain couples TRBV21-1 to TRBJ1-6; the DNA was not compared with TRBD1, the D call given in the table. TRBV21-1 counts as a pseudogene. The CDR3 length is 15 residues. The CDR3 sequence is CASSTRTGKNSPLHF. CDR3 DNA: TGTGCCAGCAGCACTAGGACAGGGAAGAACTCACCCCTCCACTTT.

The chain employs TRBV15 and TRBJ2-2; 8 bases map to TRBD1. J was trimmed by 9 bases and V by 4 bases; bases with no gene match: 7. Looked up from germline, CDR1 is LNHNV and CDR2 is YYDKDF (reference sequence). The CDR3 is 14 amino acids. The chain's CDR3 is CATSNPTGVRELFF. CDR3 sequence (DNA): TGTGCCACCAGCAACCCGACAGGGGTCCGGGAGCTGTTTTTT.